The sequence of this T cell receptor (beta chain) was determined in a study of blood T cell repertoires in COVID-19. Cohort 3 donors were reported recovered after two negative PCRs, clearance, or symptom resolution. TCRdb's copy holds only in-frame clones and misses some; the assay was immunoSEQ multiplex PCR. The sample has roughly 220,000 clones, approximately 80% seen once. V shed 3 bases and J shed 0 bases, with 12 bases lying between them. Germline V CDR1 and CDR2: SGHTA, FQGNSA. The CDR3 spans 16 residues. The TCR was taken from a man aged 40-49 years who had recovered from COVID-19. The J gene is TRBJ2-1, the V gene TRBV7-2; possible D gene TRBD2, 5 bases. The sequenced sample was PBMCs or T cells enriched from blood (not recorded which). In nucleotides, the CDR3 is TGTGCCAGCAGCTTCACGGGGTTCAGCTCCTACAATGAGCAGTTCTTC. Translating it yields CASSFTGFSSYNEQFF.